One and the same sample provided the 16 T cell receptor beta chains below, sequenced in a study of T cell responses to AZD1222 COVID-19 vaccine. TCRdb's copy holds only in-frame clones and misses some; the assay was immunoSEQ multiplex PCR. The repertoire holds approximately 190,000 clones, with roughly 93% as singletons. The sequencing used peripheral blood, collected on day 0 of AZD1222 vaccination. These receptors came from an adult in good health.

The gene calls are TRBV7-2 and TRBJ2-2; a possible D gene is TRBD1 (6 bases). Trimming removed 5 bases from V and 8 bases from J, with 15 bases in between. The CDR3 runs 14 residues. CDR1 is SGHTA and CDR2 is FQGNSA in the germline V gene. The CDR3 DNA sequence: TGTGCCAGCAGCGCGACGGGACACTCGGGGGAGCTGTTTTTT. It specifies CASSATGHSGELFF.

The V gene is TRBV3-1 (or the pseudogene TRBV3-2), the J gene TRBJ2-2, with 7 bases identical to TRBD1. The CDR3 runs to 16 residues. Per the germline V gene, CDR1 is LGHDT and CDR2 is YNNKEL (reference sequence). Germline trimming cut 4 bases from V and 2 bases from J; bases unmatched to any gene: 7. The CDR3 nucleotides read TGTGCCAGCAGCCTCGCCGGGACAGCCAACACCGGGGAGCTGTTTTTT. The encoded protein is CASSLAGTANTGELFF.

This chain connects TRBV7-9 to TRBJ1-1, with D uncertain. Germline V gene sequence: CDR1 SEHNR, CDR2 FQNEAQ (reference sequence). The CDR3 is made up of 14 amino acids. The V end was cut by 2 bases, the J end by 1 base, with 8 bases between. CDR3 nucleotides: TGTGCCAGCAGCTTAAGGGAGAAGAACACTGAAGCTTTCTTT. It translates to CASSLREKNTEAFF. The variable domain in full, with the rest retrieved from reference TRBV7-9 and TRBJ1-1, is DTGVSQNPRHKITKRGQNVTFRCDPISEHNRLYWYRQTLGQGPEFLTYFQNEAQLEKSRLLSDRFSAERPKGSFSTLEIQRTEQGDSAMYLCASSLREKNTEAFFGQGTRLTVV.

The chain combines TRBV18 with TRBJ1-5, with D perhaps matching TRBD1 (6 bases). The V gene's germline CDR1 is KGHSH and CDR2 LQKENI. Trimming stripped 2 bases from V and 4 bases from J, with 9 bases between. CDR3 size: 14 residues. CDR3 nucleotides: TGTGCCAGCTCACCATTCAGGGGTAATCAGCCCCAGCATTTT. It encodes CASSPFRGNQPQHF.

V and J are TRBV19 and TRBJ1-2; TRBD1 might be the D (5 bases). The V gene's germline CDR1 is LNHDA and CDR2 SQIVND (reference sequence). V shed 3 bases and J shed 2 bases, with 13 bases lying between them. This CDR3 spans 15 amino acids. The CDR3 is CASSIGSEGNYGYTF. The DNA of the CDR3 is TGTGCCAGTAGTATTGGATCGGAGGGGAACTATGGCTACACCTTC.

This chain uses TRBV9 with TRBJ2-3; TRBD2 matches 12 bases. After removal of 4 bases from V and 5 bases from J, the junction contained 8 bases not matched to a gene. Germline values: CDR1 SGDLS, CDR2 YYNGEE. The CDR3 has 16 amino acids. Written as DNA, the CDR3 is TGTGCCAGCAGCCTCAGACTAGCGGGGGCCGGAGATACGCAGTATTTT. Its translation: CASSLRLAGAGDTQYF. Full variable domain (rest looked up from reference TRBV9 and TRBJ2-3): DSGVTQTPKHLITATGQRVTLRCSPRSGDLSVYWYQQSLDQGLQFLIQYYNGEERAKGNILERFSAQQFPDLHSELNLSSLELGDSALYFCASSLRLAGAGDTQYFGPGTRLTVL.

This chain connects TRBV5-1 to TRBJ1-4; 8 bases align to TRBD1. This CDR3 is 16 amino acids long. Germline assignment: CDR1 SGHRS and CDR2 YFSETQ. V was pared by 4 bases and J by 0 bases, with 5 bases of the junction left unmatched. The CDR3 sequence: CASSKTGGTTNEKLFF. The CDR3 nucleotides are TGCGCCAGCAGCAAAACAGGGGGGACAACTAATGAAAAACTGTTTTTT.

V and J are TRBV6-5 and TRBJ1-2; possible D gene TRBD1, 6 bases. Germline V gives CDR1 MNHEY, CDR2 SVGAGI. This CDR3 has 16 amino acids. Trimming left V 4 bases short and J 0 bases short, with 15 bases between. This chain's CDR3 is CASSFSGGKANYGYTF. The CDR3, as DNA: TGTGCCAGCAGTTTTTCTGGGGGCAAGGCTAACTATGGCTACACCTTC.

The rearrangement links TRBV3-1 (or the pseudogene TRBV3-2) to TRBJ2-2, with D perhaps matching TRBD1 (6 bases). V lost 2 bases and J 1 base, leaving 17 bases between the germline ends. Per the germline V gene, CDR1 is LGHDT and CDR2 is YNNKEL (reference sequence). CDR3 length: 18 amino acids. The CDR3 DNA reads as TGTGCCAGCAGCCAAAGCCCTGCTCAGGGGCAGAACACCGGGGAGCTGTTTTTT. This codes for CASSQSPAQGQNTGELFF.

The chain joins TRBV4-2 to TRBJ2-1; TRBD2 matches at 8 bases. The CDR3 is 17 residues long. V lost 4 bases, J lost 8 bases, and 16 bases stayed unmatched. Germline CDR1 reads LGHNA; CDR2 reads YNFKEQ. The CDR3 DNA sequence: TGTGCCAGCAGCCTGACTCTCCAGCGGGGGCTTAGGGATGAGCAGTTCTTC. Translation gives CASSLTLQRGLRDEQFF.

A word on this clone: The junction differs from germline at one of its ends, possibly a read error. The rearrangement joins TRBV5-1 to TRBJ1-1; no clear D gene. Germline V gene sequence: CDR1 SGHRS, CDR2 YFSETQ. The CDR3 consists of 14 residues. As DNA, the CDR3 is TGCGCCAGCAGGTTGGACGGATTGAACACTGAAGCTTTCTTT. Translation gives CASRLDGLNTEAFF.

The chain joins TRBV9 to TRBJ2-2; D ambiguous. Germline CDR1 and CDR2: SGDLS and YYNGEE. The CDR3 contains 12 residues. V lost 0 bases to trimming and J lost 6 bases, with 3 bases between them. Written as DNA, the CDR3 is TGTGCCAGCAGCGTAGTTCCCGGGGAGCTGTTTTTT. Encoded protein: CASSVVPGELFF.

The V gene is TRBV6-5, the J gene TRBJ2-3; D not certain. The CDR3 spans 12 residues. Germline V gene data show CDR1 as MNHEY and CDR2 as SVGAGI. Trimming left V 7 bases short and J 0 bases short, with 5 bases between. The CDR3 DNA follows: TGTGCCAGCATATCTAGCACAGATACGCAGTATTTT. It is translated as CASISSTDTQYF.

This chain links TRBV6-5 with TRBJ1-6, with 8 bases aligning to TRBD1. Germline loops: CDR1 MNHEY, CDR2 SVGAGI. The junction had 5 bases not matched to a gene; V was cut back by 0 bases and J by 10 bases. The CDR3 has 15 amino acids. The CDR3 here is CASSYSGTGASPLHF. The CDR3 coding sequence is TGTGCCAGCAGTTACTCCGGGACAGGCGCGTCACCCCTCCACTTT.

V and J are TRBV7-3 and TRBJ2-1; D is undetermined. The V and J ends lost 3 bases and 0 bases respectively, with 9 bases between them. The CDR3 runs to 15 residues. The germline CDR1 and CDR2 sequences are SGHTA and FQGTGA. CDR3 protein: CASSLVDDSYNEQFF. The CDR3, as DNA: TGTGCCAGCAGCTTGGTAGACGACTCCTACAATGAGCAGTTCTTC.

The chain recombines TRBV4-2 with TRBJ2-5; the D gene is possibly TRBD1 (5 bases). The germline V gene encodes CDR1 LGHNA and CDR2 YNFKEQ. V was cut by 3 bases and J by 3 bases, with 17 bases left in between. The CDR3 runs 16 residues. In DNA form, the CDR3 reads TGTGCCAGCAGCCAGGCAGGGCAGGCATTTGAAGAGACCCAGTACTTC. Residues: CASSQAGQAFEETQYF.